This T cell receptor beta chain was recovered during a study of siplizumab effects on memory and regulatory T cells. Whole-study results and caveats: Sequences below about 10^-5 frequency were poorly captured. As a result, only a minor fraction of alloreactive clones mapped to unstimulated subsets. Apparently key alloresponse contributors, naive T cells also seemed more diverse than memory cells.

This clone was recorded only once. The antigen is undetermined. V gave up 7 bases and J gave up 7 bases, with 5 bases separating them. In germline, CDR1 is SNHLY, CDR2 FYNNEI. This CDR3 contains 11 residues. It was about 100,000 TCR templates that were assayed per sample. The table came from immunoSEQ multiplex PCR; TCRdb's copy has only in-frame clones and leaves some out. The repertoire holds 90,000 to 120,000 clones, with just over 90% as singletons. This sequence originates from a human donor in good health. This chain joins TRBV2 and TRBJ1-6; D unresolved. Input material: Tregs sorted from blood. In DNA, the CDR3 is TGTGCCAGCATGGTAAATTCACCCCTCCACTTT. This sequence encodes CASMVNSPLHF.